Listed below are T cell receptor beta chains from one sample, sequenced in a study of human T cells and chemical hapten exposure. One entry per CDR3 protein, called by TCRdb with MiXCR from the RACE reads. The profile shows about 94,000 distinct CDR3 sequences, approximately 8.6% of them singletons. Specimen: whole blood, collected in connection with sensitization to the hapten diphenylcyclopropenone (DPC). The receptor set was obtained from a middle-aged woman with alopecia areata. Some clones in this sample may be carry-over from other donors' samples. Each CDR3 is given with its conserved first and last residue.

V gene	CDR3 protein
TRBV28	CASKKSGTSYNEQFF
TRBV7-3	CASSSGWGQPQHF
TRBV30	CAGGREGDTQYF
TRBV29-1	CSVEGGGAGNIQYF
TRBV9	CASSSTTSMYEQFF
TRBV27	CASSLSQMNTEAFF
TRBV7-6	CASSRDPSSYEQYF
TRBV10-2	CASSGSYRVAGANVLTF
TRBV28	CASSFRQGLLLNTEAFF
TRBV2	CASTPALAKNIQYF
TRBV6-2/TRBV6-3	CASSYLGGPAKNIQYF
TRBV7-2	CASSFTGGPYNEQFF
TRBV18	CASSPINSGNTIYF
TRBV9	CASTRGAENNSPLHF
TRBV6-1	CASSEYPKDWNTEAFF
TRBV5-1	CASSSLISYEQYF
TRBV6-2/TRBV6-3	CASSPQEDYQPQHF
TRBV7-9	CASSPGGAGQNIQYF
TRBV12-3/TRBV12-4	CASSLYGGNQPQHF
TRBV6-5	CASSYLENTEAFF
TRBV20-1	CSAASGLAGPYNEQFF
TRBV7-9	CASSLSGTATDTQYF
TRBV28	CASSSPGQGYQPQHF
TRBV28	CASIPRDSTYEQYF
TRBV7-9	CASSIWTSGIETQYF
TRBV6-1	CASNIQGKDTQYF
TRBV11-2	CASSLAAQGNEQFF
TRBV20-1	CSARRLAGGPANTGELFF
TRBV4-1	CASSQDLEGANTGELFF
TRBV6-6	CASSSLPTNEQFF
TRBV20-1	CSASMGNANEKLFF
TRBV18	CASSPRGPQLAFF
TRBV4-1	CASSQVGLAGGISSYNEQFF
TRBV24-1	CATSDGQGKNEKLFF
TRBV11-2	CASRQPRSGGDTQYF
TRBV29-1	CSVATFGLNEQFF
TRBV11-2	CASSLGRSREQETQYF
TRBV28	CASTTGSTGELFF
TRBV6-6	CASSLSDRGGQPQHF
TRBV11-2	CASSFTPYNSPLHF
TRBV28	CASSTGQGRLDTIYF
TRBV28	CATVPVVNYGYTF
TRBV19	CASGGSNYGYTF
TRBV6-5	CASSSWDGELFF
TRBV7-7	CASSLDGAGAGELFF
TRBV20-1	CSARDRSSGEWSYNSPLHF
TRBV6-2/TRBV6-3	CASSLDRGYEQFF
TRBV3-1	CASSQGWTGVEQYF
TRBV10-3	CAISEAGRETQYF
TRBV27	CASSLVGTTTGELFF